These T cell receptor beta chains were read from a single sample in a study of OX40 agonist ivuxolimab in advanced cancers. The data were produced by immunoSEQ multiplex PCR, yet TCRdb's version contains in-frame clones alone and is incomplete. Among some 80,000 clones listed, about 93% were seen once. The specimen comprised CD4+ or CD8+ T cells sorted from blood, sampled in a trial of the OX40 agonist ivuxolimab. The receptor set was obtained from an adult with an advanced solid tumor such as melanoma, head and neck, liver or kidney cancer. The CDR3 runs from the conserved cysteine through the conserved F or W. A D gene is named only where the DNA matches it firmly. Some rows mark clone size as missing; the rest say once, few, many or name a class of expanded clone.

v_call	j_call	d_call	clone_size	cdr3_nt	cdr3_aa
TRBV5-3	TRBJ1-5	-	-	TGTGCCAGAAGCGTCAGGGGTGTAAGTCAGCCCCAGCATTTT	CARSVRGVSQPQHF
TRBV5-8	TRBJ2-2	-	-	TGTGCCAGCAGCTTGGTTGCCGGGGAGCTGTTTTTT	CASSLVAGELFF
TRBV19	TRBJ1-4	-	-	TGTGCCACCAACAGAGGAAGGGAGAATAATGAAAAACTGTTTTTT	CATNRGRENNEKLFF
TRBV29-1	TRBJ1-2	-	-	TGCAGCGTTGACAAGGGGATACTTGGCTACACCTTC	CSVDKGILGYTF
TRBV4-1	TRBJ2-7	-	-	TGCGCCAGCAGCCAAGCGGCTCGCTACGAGCAGTACTTC	CASSQAARYEQYF
TRBV28	TRBJ1-5	-	-	TGTGCCAGCAGTTCCCCACTGACAGGACCTAGCGATCAGCCCCAGCATTTT	CASSSPLTGPSDQPQHF
TRBV7-2	TRBJ2-5	-	-	TGTGCCAGCAGCCCCCGGACAGCGTACCAAGAGACCCAGTACTTC	CASSPRTAYQETQYF
TRBV19	TRBJ1-5	-	-	TGTGCCAGTAGTATGTCAGGAGTGAGCAATCAGCCCCAGCATTTT	CASSMSGVSNQPQHF
TRBV25-1	TRBJ2-3	TRBD2	-	TGTGCCAGCTCCGTAGCGGGAGGGAACACAGATACGCAGTATTTT	CASSVAGGNTDTQYF
TRBV6-5	TRBJ2-1	-	once	TGTGCCAGCAGTTTGGGGGCCTTCAGGCAGCCGAGTGAGCAGTTCTTC	CASSLGAFRQPSEQFF
TRBV18	TRBJ1-1	-	-	TGTGCCAGCTCACCACGGAACACTGAAGCTTTCTTT	CASSPRNTEAFF
TRBV19	TRBJ2-3	TRBD2	-	TGTGCCAGTGGAGCTAGCGGAATCACAGATACGCAGTATTTT	CASGASGITDTQYF
TRBV11-2	TRBJ1-2	-	-	TGTGCCAGCAGCTTAGGAGGGTTCTCCTATGGCTACACCTTC	CASSLGGFSYGYTF
TRBV7-2	TRBJ2-7	-	-	TGTGCCAGCAGTGAAAGCCACAGGGACCACTACGAGCAGTACTTC	CASSESHRDHYEQYF
TRBV7-2	TRBJ2-5	TRBD2	-	TGTGCCAGCACCCTGGGTAGCGGGGGGGCAGATGAGACCCAGTACTTC	CASTLGSGGADETQYF
TRBV6-5	TRBJ2-1	TRBD2	-	TGTGCCAGCAGCACTAGCGGAATCTCCTACAATGAGCAGTTCTTC	CASSTSGISYNEQFF
TRBV19	TRBJ2-1	-	-	TGTGCCAGTAGTATCAGGGATGAGCAGTTCTTC	CASSIRDEQFF
TRBV4-2	TRBJ2-7	TRBD2	-	TGTGCCAGCAGCCAGTGGACTAGCGGGAGCGAGCAGTACTTC	CASSQWTSGSEQYF
TRBV6-5	TRBJ2-7	-	-	TGTGCCAGCAGTACCTATATCTACGAGCAGTACTTC	CASSTYIYEQYF
TRBV27	TRBJ1-6	-	-	TGTGCCAGCAGGGGGGGCTCTGTGCCCCTCCACTTT	CASRGGSVPLHF
TRBV7-2	TRBJ2-7	TRBD2	-	TGTGCCAGCAGCTTAGGCTTAGCGGGAGCCTCCTACGAGCAGTACTTC	CASSLGLAGASYEQYF
TRBV18	TRBJ1-3	-	-	TGTGCCAGCTCACCGCCCGGCGACACCATATATTTT	CASSPPGDTIYF
TRBV5-1	TRBJ2-7	-	-	TGCGCCAGCAGCTTGGCCCCTCGGACAGCTTCTCTCTCCTACGAGCAGTACTTC	CASSLAPRTASLSYEQYF
TRBV28	TRBJ1-2	TRBD1	-	TGTGCCAGCAGTTTGCAGGGGGCGAACTATGGCTACACCTTC	CASSLQGANYGYTF
TRBV29-1	TRBJ1-2	-	few	TGCAGCGTTCCCGGGACGGTGCGTGGCTACACCTTC	CSVPGTVRGYTF
TRBV19	TRBJ2-2	-	-	TGTGCCATGCGGGCCCAGGGCGTCACCGGGGAGCTGTTTTTT	CAMRAQGVTGELFF
TRBV19	TRBJ2-4	-	-	TGTGCCAGTAGTTTCTCAGCACTAGGGGGGGTCAAAAACATTCAGTACTTC	CASSFSALGGVKNIQYF
TRBV6-1	TRBJ2-7	-	-	TGTGCCAGCAGTGAGGGTTCGGGCAATGCCTACGAGCAGTACTTC	CASSEGSGNAYEQYF
TRBV27	TRBJ2-1	-	-	TGTGCCAGCAGTTTGAAGGGTGCGGACCTCTCCTACAATGAGCAGTTCTTC	CASSLKGADLSYNEQFF